Listed below are T cell receptor beta chains from one sample, sequenced in a study of T cell changes during pregnancy in multiple sclerosis. TCRdb's table, derived via immunoSEQ multiplex PCR, lists solely in-frame clones and lacks some. The table has roughly 84,000 clones, roughly 93% seen once. This sample comprised peripheral blood, obtained in the third trimester of pregnancy. Receptors originate from a female donor in good health, enrolled as a control in a pregnancy study. The CDR3 runs from the conserved cysteine through the conserved F or W. Fields, in order: J gene, V gene, D gene, clone size, CDR3 protein, CDR3 DNA. A D gene is named only where the DNA matches it firmly. Size values are once, few and many counts, or a class for expanded clones, and some rows have none.

>TRBJ1-3|TRBV29-1|TRBD1|NA
CSVEGRGQHTIYF
TGCAGCGTTGAGGGTAGGGGGCAGCACACCATATATTTT
>TRBJ2-3|TRBV5-6|NA|NA
CASSFQGSTDTQYF
TGTGCCAGCAGCTTCCAGGGAAGCACAGATACGCAGTATTTT
>TRBJ2-6|TRBV2|NA|NA
CASKRGEGANVLTF
TGTGCCAGCAAACGGGGAGAAGGGGCCAACGTCCTGACTTTC
>TRBJ2-1|TRBV6-1|TRBD1|NA
CASRGTGSSYNEQFF
TGTGCCAGCAGGGGGACAGGGAGCTCCTACAATGAGCAGTTCTTC
>TRBJ2-3|TRBV4-1|TRBD2|NA
CASSQDRREADTQYF
TGCGCCAGCAGCCAAGATCGGCGGGAGGCGGATACGCAGTATTTT
>TRBJ2-7|TRBV4-2|TRBD1|NA
CASSQEGQGEPYEQYF
TGTGCCAGCAGCCAAGAGGGACAGGGGGAACCCTACGAGCAGTACTTC
>TRBJ1-4|TRBV4-2|NA|NA
CASSQDPGVPEKLFF
TGTGCCAGCAGCCAAGATCCGGGGGTGCCGGAAAAACTGTTTTTT
>TRBJ2-5|TRBV28|TRBD2|NA
CASIPSGSAQETQYF
TGTGCCAGCATCCCCAGCGGGAGCGCCCAAGAGACCCAGTACTTC
>TRBJ2-7|TRBV2|NA|NA
CATVTGTNYEQYF
TGTGCCACCGTAACCGGGACAAACTACGAGCAGTACTTC
>TRBJ2-7|TRBV5-1|NA|NA
CASSPTGASGLYEQYF
TGCGCCAGCAGCCCGACAGGGGCTAGCGGACTGTACGAGCAGTACTTC
>TRBJ2-7|TRBV29-1|TRBD2|NA
CSVEDTSGSSEQYF
TGCAGCGTTGAAGATACTAGCGGGAGTTCCGAGCAGTACTTC
>TRBJ1-3|TRBV7-2|NA|NA
CASSPDSRSTIYF
TGTGCCAGCAGCCCGGACAGTAGATCCACCATATATTTT
>TRBJ2-3|TRBV9|NA|NA
CASSEEDRAEGITDTQYF
TGTGCCAGCAGCGAGGAAGACAGAGCGGAGGGAATCACAGATACGCAGTATTTT
>TRBJ2-1|TRBV6-5|TRBD2|once
CASSYSLAVDHEQFF
TGTGCCAGCAGTTACTCGCTAGCGGTAGACCATGAGCAGTTCTTC
>TRBJ2-3|TRBV2|TRBD2|NA
CASSQNSGKTDTQYF
TGTGCCAGCTCACAGAATAGCGGGAAAACAGATACGCAGTATTTT
>TRBJ2-7|TRBV5-4|NA|NA
CASSFDYPSPYEQYF
TGTGCCAGCAGCTTTGACTACCCGAGCCCCTACGAGCAGTACTTC
>TRBJ2-7|TRBV14|NA|NA
CASSQVRGEQYF
TGTGCCAGCAGCCAAGTCAGGGGCGAGCAGTACTTC
>TRBJ2-7|TRBV29-1|TRBD1|NA
CSVEGTGLYEQYF
TGCAGCGTTGAAGGGACAGGTCTCTACGAGCAGTACTTC
>TRBJ2-1|TRBV28|NA|few
CASSSSGVMGYNEQFF
TGTGCCAGCAGTTCCTCGGGGGTGATGGGTTACAATGAGCAGTTCTTC